This T cell receptor (beta chain) was recovered during a study of cytomegalovirus exposure and HLA in healthy donors. Study results and caveats: Prediction of most subjects' HLA-A and HLA-B alleles by TCR beta sequences was reportedly accurate. TCR beta chains associated with HLA were, in a later analysis, more clonally expanded than equally common others.

V lost 4 bases and J 5 bases, leaving 12 bases between the germline ends. CDR3 length equals 13 residues. Germline values: CDR1 SGHRS, CDR2 YFSETQ. About this clone itself: Its antigen is not identified.

Primers for the PCR totalled 60 Vbeta and 13 Jbeta. The method was immunoSEQ multiplex PCR; TCRdb's version includes in-frame clones alone and lacks a portion of them. The profile covers around 85,000 clones, with 70% to 75% appearing a single time and around 4.2% taken by the ten largest. The material sequenced was PBMCs. The sequence came from a man aged 55-75 years in good health and CMV-seronegative. The chain uses TRBV5-1 and TRBJ2-5; D not resolved. Written as DNA, the CDR3 is TGCGCCAGCAGCCCACGTCGGTGGGAGACCCAGTACTTC. It encodes CASSPRRWETQYF. The complete variable domain, with remaining parts taken from reference TRBV5-1 and TRBJ2-5, reads KAGVTQTPRYLIKTRGQQVTLSCSPISGHRSVSWYQQTPGQGLQFLFEYFSETQRNKGNFPGRFSGRQFSNSRSEMNVSTLELGDSALYLCASSPRRWETQYFGPGTRLLVL.